This TCR beta chain was sequenced in a study of tumor-infiltrating lymphocytes in oesophageal squamous cell carcinoma. TCRdb re-called the PCR reads with MiXCR, one entry per CDR3 protein. The sample contains roughly 17,000 distinct CDR3 sequences, 45% to 50% of which appear only once. This CDR3 spans 14 amino acids. Germline assignment: CDR1 SNHLY and CDR2 FYNNEI. The receptor's source is a male donor with esophageal squamous cell carcinoma. Source material: esophageal tumor tissue. The chain uses TRBV2 and TRBJ1-4, with a weak D call TRBD1 (5 bases). The J call is in doubt because the DNA end fits TRBJ1-6 better. CDR3 residues: CASTGGAGGGPLHF. The CDR3 DNA is TGTGCCAGCACTGGGGGAGCCGGTGGGGGACCCCTCCACTTT.